These 5 T cell receptor beta chains were all obtained from the same sample, sequenced in a study of shared clonotypes between healthy human individuals. Data came from immunoSEQ multiplex PCR; TCRdb stores just in-frame clones and leaves some out. The sample lists over a million clones, 70% to 80% occurring once. Sample: memory CD4+ T cells from PBMCs. Subset specified: CD45RA-negative fraction. These receptors came from a man younger than 30 in good health. Some clones in this sample may be carry-over from other donors' samples.

This chain uses TRBV9 with TRBJ2-1; the match to TRBD2 covers 11 bases. J was trimmed by 5 bases and V by 0 bases; bases with no gene match: 4. From germline, CDR1 is SGDLS and CDR2 YYNGEE. The CDR3 has 16 amino acids. CDR3: CASSVASGRTDNEQFF. Written as DNA, the CDR3 is TGTGCCAGCAGCGTAGCTAGCGGGAGGACTGACAATGAGCAGTTCTTC.

This chain joins TRBV9 and TRBJ2-1, with TRBD1 matching over 9 bases. Per germline, CDR1 SGDLS and CDR2 YYNGEE. This CDR3 has 16 residues. V dropped 6 bases and J dropped 4; count of bases not matched to a gene: 11. DNA for the CDR3: TGTGCCAGCACTAGGACGGGACAGGGTGGTTACAATGAGCAGTTCTTC. Translated: CASTRTGQGGYNEQFF.

About this clone itself: Germline and junction disagree at one end, which may indicate a read error. The chain recombines TRBV29-1 with TRBJ2-3; D ambiguous. The CDR3 is 12 amino acids. CDR1 is SQVTM, CDR2 ANQGSEA, per germline. The CDR3 region is CGVGYSTDTQYF. In nucleotides, the CDR3 is TGCGGCGTGGGGTATAGCACAGATACGCAGTATTTT.

Worth noting for this clone: Other DNA sequences from this sample encode an identical CDR3 as well. This chain joins TRBV7-3 and TRBJ2-1; D gene unclear. The V gene lost 2 bases and the J gene lost 5 bases, with 7 bases spanning the gap. Germline CDR1 SGHTA, CDR2 FQGTGA. The CDR3 is 13 amino acids. The DNA of the CDR3 is TGTGCCAGCAGCTTAGCCAGGAACAATGAGCAGTTCTTC. Translating gives CASSLARNNEQFF. Using reference TRBV7-3 and TRBJ2-1 for the parts outside the CDR3, the full variable domain is GAGVSQTPSNKVTEKGKYVELRCDPISGHTALYWYRQSLGQGPEFLIYFQGTGAADDSGLPNDRFFAVRPEGSVSTLKIQRTERGDSAVYLCASSLARNNEQFFGPGTRLTVL.

Turning to this clone: This specimen includes other DNA sequences encoding the same CDR3. The V call is TRBV5-1, the J call TRBJ1-2, with 7 bases lining up with TRBD1. The germline V gene encodes CDR1 SGHRS and CDR2 YFSETQ. Trimming took 4 bases from V and 6 from J; bases not matched to a gene: 3. The CDR3 sequence is 12 residues long. DNA of the CDR3: TGCGCCAGCAGCCGTGACAGGGATGGCTACACCTTC. As protein: CASSRDRDGYTF. Drawing the rest from reference TRBV5-1 and TRBJ1-2, the complete variable domain is KAGVTQTPRYLIKTRGQQVTLSCSPISGHRSVSWYQQTPGQGLQFLFEYFSETQRNKGNFPGRFSGRQFSNSRSEMNVSTLELGDSALYLCASSRDRDGYTFGSGTRLTVV.